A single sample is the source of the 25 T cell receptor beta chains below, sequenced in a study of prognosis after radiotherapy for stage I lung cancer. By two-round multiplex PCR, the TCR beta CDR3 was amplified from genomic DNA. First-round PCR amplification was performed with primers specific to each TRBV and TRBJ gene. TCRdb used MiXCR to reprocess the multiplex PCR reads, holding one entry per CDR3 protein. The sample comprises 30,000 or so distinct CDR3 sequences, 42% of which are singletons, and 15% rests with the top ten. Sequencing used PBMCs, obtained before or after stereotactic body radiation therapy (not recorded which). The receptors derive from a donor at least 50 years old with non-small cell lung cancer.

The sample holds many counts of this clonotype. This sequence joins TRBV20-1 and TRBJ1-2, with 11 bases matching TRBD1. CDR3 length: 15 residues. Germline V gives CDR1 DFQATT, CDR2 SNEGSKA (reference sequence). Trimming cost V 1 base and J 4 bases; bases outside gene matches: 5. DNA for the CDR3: TGCAGTGCTAGAGTTCGGGACAGGGGGTTCTATGGCTACACCTTC. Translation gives CSARVRDRGFYGYTF.

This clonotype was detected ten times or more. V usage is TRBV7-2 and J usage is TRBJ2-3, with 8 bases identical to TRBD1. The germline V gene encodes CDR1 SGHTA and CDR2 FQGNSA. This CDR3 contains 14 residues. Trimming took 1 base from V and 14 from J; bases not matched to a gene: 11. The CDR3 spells CASSLDQGARFLYF. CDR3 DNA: TGTGCCAGCAGCTTAGACCAGGGGGCTCGGTTTTTGTATTTT.

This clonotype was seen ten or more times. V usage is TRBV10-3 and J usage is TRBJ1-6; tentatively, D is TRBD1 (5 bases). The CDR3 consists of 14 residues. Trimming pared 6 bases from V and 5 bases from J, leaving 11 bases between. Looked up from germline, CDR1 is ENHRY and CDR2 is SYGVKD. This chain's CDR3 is CAISAQEHNSPLHF. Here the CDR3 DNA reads TGTGCCATCAGCGCACAGGAGCATAATTCACCCCTCCACTTT.

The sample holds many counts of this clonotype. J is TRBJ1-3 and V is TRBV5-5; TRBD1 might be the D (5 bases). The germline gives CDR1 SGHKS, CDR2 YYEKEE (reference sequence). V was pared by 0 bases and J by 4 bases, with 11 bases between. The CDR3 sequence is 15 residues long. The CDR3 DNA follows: TGTGCCAGCAGCTTGGCCTGGGACTTGGGAAACACCATATATTTT. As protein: CASSLAWDLGNTIYF.

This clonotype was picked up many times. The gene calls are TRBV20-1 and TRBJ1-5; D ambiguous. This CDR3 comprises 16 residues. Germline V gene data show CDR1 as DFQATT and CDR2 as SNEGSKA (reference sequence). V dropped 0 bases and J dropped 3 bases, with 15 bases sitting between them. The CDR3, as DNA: TGCAGTGCTAGAGACCCCCGTTCGGCCTACAATCAGCCCCAGCATTTT. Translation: CSARDPRSAYNQPQHF.

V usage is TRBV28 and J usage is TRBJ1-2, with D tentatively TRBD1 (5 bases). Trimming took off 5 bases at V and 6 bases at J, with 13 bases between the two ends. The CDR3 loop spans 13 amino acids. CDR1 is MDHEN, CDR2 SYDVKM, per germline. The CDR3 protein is CASSKDTGHGYTF. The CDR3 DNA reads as TGTGCCAGCAGTAAGGACACGGGGCATGGCTACACCTTC.

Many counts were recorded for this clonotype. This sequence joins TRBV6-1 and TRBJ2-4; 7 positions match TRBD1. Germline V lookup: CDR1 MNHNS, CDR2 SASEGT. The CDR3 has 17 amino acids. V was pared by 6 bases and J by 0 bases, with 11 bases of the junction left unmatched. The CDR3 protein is CASSSDRPQLAKNIQYF. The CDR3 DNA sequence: TGTGCCAGCAGCTCGGACAGGCCTCAACTAGCCAAAAACATTCAGTACTTC.

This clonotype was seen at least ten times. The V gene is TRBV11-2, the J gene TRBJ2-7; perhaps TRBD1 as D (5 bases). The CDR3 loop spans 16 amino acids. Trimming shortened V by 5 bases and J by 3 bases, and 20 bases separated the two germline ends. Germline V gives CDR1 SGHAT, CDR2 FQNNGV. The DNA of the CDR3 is TGTGCCAGCAGCGCTCGAACGGGCGGACATCGCTACGAGCAGTACTTC. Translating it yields CASSARTGGHRYEQYF.

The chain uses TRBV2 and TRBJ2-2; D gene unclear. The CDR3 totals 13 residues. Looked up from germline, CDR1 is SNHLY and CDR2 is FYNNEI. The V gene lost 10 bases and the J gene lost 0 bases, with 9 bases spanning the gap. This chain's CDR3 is CAIDQANTGELFF. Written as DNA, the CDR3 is TGTGCCATCGACCAGGCGAACACCGGGGAGCTGTTTTTT. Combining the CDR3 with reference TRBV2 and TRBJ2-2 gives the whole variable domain EPEVTQTPSHQVTQMGQEVILRCVPISNHLYFYWYRQILGQKVEFLVSFYNNEISEKSEIFDDQFSVERPDGSNFTLKIRSTKLEDSAMYFCAIDQANTGELFFGEGSRLTVL.

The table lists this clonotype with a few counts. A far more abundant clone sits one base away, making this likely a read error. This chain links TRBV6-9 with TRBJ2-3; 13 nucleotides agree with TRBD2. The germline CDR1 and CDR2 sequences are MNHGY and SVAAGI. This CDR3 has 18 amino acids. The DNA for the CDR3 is TGTGCCATCAGTTACGTTCCCGGGACTAGCGGGGACACAGATACGCAGTATTTT. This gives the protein CAISYVPGTSGDTDTQYF.

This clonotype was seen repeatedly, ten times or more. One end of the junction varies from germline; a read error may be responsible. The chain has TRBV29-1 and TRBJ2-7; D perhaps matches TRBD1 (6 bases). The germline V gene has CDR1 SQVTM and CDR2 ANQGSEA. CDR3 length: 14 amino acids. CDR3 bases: TGCAGCGTTCAAGAGACAGGTTCAGGCTACGAGCAGTACTTC. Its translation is CSVQETGSGYEQYF.

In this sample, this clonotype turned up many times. CDR3 region: CSVEARQGWGNTEAFF. In DNA form, the CDR3 reads TGCAGCGTTGAAGCTCGACAGGGTTGGGGGAACACTGAAGCTTTCTTT. This chain joins TRBV29-1 and TRBJ1-1, with 7 bases aligning to TRBD1. CDR3 length: 16 residues. Germline loops: CDR1 SQVTM, CDR2 ANQGSEA. Unmatched junction bases numbered 9, after V lost 1 base and J lost 1 base.

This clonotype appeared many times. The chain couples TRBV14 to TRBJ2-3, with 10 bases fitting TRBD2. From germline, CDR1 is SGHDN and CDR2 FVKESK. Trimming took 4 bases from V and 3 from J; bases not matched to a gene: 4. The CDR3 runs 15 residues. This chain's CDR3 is CASSLTSGETDTQYF. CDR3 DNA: TGTGCCAGCAGCCTTACTAGCGGGGAAACAGATACGCAGTATTTT.

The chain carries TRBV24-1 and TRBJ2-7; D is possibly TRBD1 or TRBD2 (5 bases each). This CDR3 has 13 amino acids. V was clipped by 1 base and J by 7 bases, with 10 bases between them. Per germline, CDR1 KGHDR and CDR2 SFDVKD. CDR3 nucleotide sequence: TGTGCCACCAGTGATTTAAGTGGGGGAGAGCAGTACTTC. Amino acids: CATSDLSGGEQYF.

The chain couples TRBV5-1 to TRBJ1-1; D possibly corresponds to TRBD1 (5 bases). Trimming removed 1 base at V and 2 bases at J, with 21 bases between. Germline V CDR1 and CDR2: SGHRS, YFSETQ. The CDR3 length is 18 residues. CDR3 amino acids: CASSLISRDSRLNTEAFF. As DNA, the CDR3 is TGCGCCAGCAGCTTGATTTCCCGGGACTCTCGCTTAAACACTGAAGCTTTCTTT.

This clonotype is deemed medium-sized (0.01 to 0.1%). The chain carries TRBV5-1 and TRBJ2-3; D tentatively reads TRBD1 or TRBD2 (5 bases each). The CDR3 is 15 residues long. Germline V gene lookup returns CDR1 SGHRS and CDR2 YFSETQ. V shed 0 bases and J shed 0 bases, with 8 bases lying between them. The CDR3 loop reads CASSLGGASTDTQYF. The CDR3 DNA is TGCGCCAGCAGCTTGGGAGGGGCTAGCACAGATACGCAGTATTTT. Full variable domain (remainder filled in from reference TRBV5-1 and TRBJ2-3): KAGVTQTPRYLIKTRGQQVTLSCSPISGHRSVSWYQQTPGQGLQFLFEYFSETQRNKGNFPGRFSGRQFSNSRSEMNVSTLELGDSALYLCASSLGGASTDTQYFGPGTRLTVL.

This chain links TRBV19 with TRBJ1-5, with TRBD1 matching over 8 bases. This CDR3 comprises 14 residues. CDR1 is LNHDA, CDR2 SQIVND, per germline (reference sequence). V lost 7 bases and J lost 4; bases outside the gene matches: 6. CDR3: CASTLGQANQPQHF. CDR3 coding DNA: TGTGCCAGTACCCTGGGACAGGCTAATCAGCCCCAGCATTTT.

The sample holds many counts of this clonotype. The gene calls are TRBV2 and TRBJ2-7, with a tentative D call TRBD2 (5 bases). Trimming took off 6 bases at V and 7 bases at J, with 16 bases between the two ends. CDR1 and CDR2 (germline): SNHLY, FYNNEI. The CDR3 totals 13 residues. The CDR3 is CASSLRGMGEQYF. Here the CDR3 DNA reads TGTGCCAGCAGCCTCAGAGGGATGGGTGAGCAGTACTTC.

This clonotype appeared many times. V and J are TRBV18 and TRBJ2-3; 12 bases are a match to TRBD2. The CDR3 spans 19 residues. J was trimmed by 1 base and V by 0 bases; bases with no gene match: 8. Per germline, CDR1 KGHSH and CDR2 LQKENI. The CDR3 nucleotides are TGTGCCAGCTCACCACCGACTAGCGGGGGAATTTGGGGCACAGATACGCAGTATTTT. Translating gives CASSPPTSGGIWGTDTQYF. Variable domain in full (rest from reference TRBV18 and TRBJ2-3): NAGVMQNPRHLVRRRGQEARLRCSPMKGHSHVYWYRQLPEEGLKFMVYLQKENIIDESGMPKERFSAEFPKEGPSILRIQQVVRGDSAAYFCASSPPTSGGIWGTDTQYFGPGTRLTVL.

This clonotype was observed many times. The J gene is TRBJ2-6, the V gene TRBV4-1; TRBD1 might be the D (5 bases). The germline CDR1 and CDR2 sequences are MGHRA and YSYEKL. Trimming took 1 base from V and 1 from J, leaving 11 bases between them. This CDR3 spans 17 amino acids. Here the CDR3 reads CASSQGVAGSGANVLTF. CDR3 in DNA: TGCGCCAGCAGCCAAGGGGTGGCAGGGTCTGGGGCCAACGTCCTGACTTTC.

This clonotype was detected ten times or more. In DNA form, the CDR3 reads TGTGCCACCAGTGACCCGAACAGAGATGAGCAGTTCTTC. Protein sequence: CATSDPNRDEQFF. J is TRBJ2-1 and V is TRBV24-1; D uncertain. CDR3 length: 13 residues. The V gene lost 4 bases and the J gene lost 8 bases, with 11 bases spanning the gap. In germline, CDR1 is KGHDR, CDR2 SFDVKD.

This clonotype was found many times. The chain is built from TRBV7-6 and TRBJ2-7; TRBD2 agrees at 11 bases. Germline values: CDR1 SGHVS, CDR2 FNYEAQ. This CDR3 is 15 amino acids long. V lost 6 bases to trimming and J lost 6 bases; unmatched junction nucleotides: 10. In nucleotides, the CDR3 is TGTGCCAGCAGACCCCTAGCGGGAGGCGCAGGCGAGCAGTACTTC. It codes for CASRPLAGGAGEQYF.

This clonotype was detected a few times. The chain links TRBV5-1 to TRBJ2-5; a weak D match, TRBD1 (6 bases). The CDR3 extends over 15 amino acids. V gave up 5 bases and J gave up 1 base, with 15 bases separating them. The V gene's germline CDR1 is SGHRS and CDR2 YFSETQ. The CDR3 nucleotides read TGCGCCAGCAGATTAGGACAGCCCTTCCAAGAGACCCAGTACTTC. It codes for CASRLGQPFQETQYF. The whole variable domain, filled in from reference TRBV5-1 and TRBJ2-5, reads KAGVTQTPRYLIKTRGQQVTLSCSPISGHRSVSWYQQTPGQGLQFLFEYFSETQRNKGNFPGRFSGRQFSNSRSEMNVSTLELGDSALYLCASRLGQPFQETQYFGPGTRLLVL.

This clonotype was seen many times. CDR3 bases: TGTGCCAGCAGTTTACTCACAGGGGGCAACACTGAAGCTTTCTTT. Translated: CASSLLTGGNTEAFF. This chain links TRBV28 with TRBJ1-1, with 9 nucleotides matching TRBD1. Germline V gives CDR1 MDHEN, CDR2 SYDVKM. V dropped 2 bases and J dropped 2; count of bases not matched to a gene: 3. The CDR3 covers 15 residues.

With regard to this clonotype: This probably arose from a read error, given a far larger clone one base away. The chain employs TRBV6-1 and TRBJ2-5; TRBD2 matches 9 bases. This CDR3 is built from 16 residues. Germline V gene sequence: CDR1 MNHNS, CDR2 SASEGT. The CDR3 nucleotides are TGTGCCATCAGTCGGCTAGCGGGGCCGCGTGTGGGGACCCAGTACTTC. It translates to CAISRLAGPRVGTQYF.